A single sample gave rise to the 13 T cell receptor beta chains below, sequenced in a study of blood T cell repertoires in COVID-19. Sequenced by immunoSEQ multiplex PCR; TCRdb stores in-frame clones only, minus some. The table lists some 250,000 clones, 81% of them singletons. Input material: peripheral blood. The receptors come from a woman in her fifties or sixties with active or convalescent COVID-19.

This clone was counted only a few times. The chain's CDR3 is CASSVPSGGIYEQYF. Written as DNA, the CDR3 is TGTGCCAGCAGCGTCCCTAGCGGGGGGATCTACGAGCAGTACTTC. This rearrangement joins TRBV4-2 to TRBJ2-7; TRBD2 matches 11 bases. Germline CDR1 and CDR2: LGHNA and YNFKEQ. This CDR3 is 15 amino acids long. Trimming took 5 bases from V and 3 from J; bases not matched to a gene: 6.

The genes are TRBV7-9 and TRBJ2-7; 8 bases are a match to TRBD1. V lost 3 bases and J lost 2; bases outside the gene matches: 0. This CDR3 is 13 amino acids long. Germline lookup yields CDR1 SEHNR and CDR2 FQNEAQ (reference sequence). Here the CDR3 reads CASSLTGAYEQYF. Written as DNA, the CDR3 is TGTGCCAGCAGCTTGACAGGGGCCTACGAGCAGTACTTC.

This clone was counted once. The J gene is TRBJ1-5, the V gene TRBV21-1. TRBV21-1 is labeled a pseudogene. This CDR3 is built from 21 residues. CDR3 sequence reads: CASSKCPLPPLVETRNQPQHF. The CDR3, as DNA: TGTGCCAGCAGCAAATGCCCCCTTCCCCCCCTAGTGGAGACTCGAAATCAGCCCCAGCATTTT.

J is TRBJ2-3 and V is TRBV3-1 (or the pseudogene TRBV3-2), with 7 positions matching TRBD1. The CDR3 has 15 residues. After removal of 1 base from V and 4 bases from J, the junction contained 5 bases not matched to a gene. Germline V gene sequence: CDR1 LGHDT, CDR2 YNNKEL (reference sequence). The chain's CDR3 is CASSQGPQGADTQYF. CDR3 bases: TGTGCCAGCAGCCAAGGCCCGCAGGGGGCAGATACGCAGTATTTT.

CDR3 protein: CASSVRTSGGVSTDTQYF. CDR3 sequence (DNA): TGTGCCAGCAGCGTCAGGACTAGCGGGGGGGTGAGCACAGATACGCAGTATTTT. The chain joins TRBV9 to TRBJ2-3; TRBD2 agrees at 15 bases. The CDR3 runs 18 residues. V was pared by 2 bases and J by 0 bases, with 4 bases of the junction left unmatched. CDR1 SGDLS and CDR2 YYNGEE come from the germline V gene.

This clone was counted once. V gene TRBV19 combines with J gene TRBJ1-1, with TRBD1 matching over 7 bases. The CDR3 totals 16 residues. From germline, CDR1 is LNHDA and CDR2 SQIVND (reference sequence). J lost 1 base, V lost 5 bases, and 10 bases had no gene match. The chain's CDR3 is CASSPRRGLGNTEAFF. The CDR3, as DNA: TGTGCCAGTAGTCCACGCAGGGGGTTGGGGAACACTGAAGCTTTCTTT.

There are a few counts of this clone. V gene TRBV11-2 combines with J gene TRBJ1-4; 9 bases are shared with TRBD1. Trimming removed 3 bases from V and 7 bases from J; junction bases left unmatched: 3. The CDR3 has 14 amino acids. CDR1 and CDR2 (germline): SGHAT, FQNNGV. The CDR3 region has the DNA TGTGCCAGCAGCTTTGACAGGGGGGCTGAAAAACTGTTTTTT. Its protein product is CASSFDRGAEKLFF.

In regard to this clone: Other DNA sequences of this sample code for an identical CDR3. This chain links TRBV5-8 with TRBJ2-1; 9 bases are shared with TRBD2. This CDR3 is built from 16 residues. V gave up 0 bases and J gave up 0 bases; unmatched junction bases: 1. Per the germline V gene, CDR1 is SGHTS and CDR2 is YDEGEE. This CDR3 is CASSLGLADSYNEQFF. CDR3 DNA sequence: TGTGCCAGCAGCTTGGGACTAGCGGACTCCTACAATGAGCAGTTCTTC.

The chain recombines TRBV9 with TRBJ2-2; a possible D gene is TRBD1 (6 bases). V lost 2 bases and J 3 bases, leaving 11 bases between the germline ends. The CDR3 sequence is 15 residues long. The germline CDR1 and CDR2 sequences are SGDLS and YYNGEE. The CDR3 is CASSVHRVDTGELFF. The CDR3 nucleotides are TGTGCCAGCAGCGTCCACAGGGTGGACACCGGGGAGCTGTTTTTT.

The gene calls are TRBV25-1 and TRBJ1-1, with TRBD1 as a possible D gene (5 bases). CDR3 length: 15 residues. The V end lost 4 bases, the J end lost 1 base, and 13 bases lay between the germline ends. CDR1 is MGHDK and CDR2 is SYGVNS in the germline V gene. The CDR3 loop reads CASSAPIGANTEAFF. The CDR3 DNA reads TGTGCCAGCAGTGCCCCCATAGGGGCGAACACTGAAGCTTTCTTT.

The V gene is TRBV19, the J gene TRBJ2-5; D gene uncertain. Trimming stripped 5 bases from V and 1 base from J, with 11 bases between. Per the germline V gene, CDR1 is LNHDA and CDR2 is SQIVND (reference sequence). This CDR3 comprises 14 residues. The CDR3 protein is CASSLVARQETQYF. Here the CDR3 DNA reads TGTGCCAGTAGTCTCGTAGCCCGCCAAGAGACCCAGTACTTC.

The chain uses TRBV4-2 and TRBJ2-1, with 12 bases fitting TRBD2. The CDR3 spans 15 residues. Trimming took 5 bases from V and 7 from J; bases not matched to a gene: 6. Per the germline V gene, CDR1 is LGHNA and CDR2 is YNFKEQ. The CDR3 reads CASSASGGVGNEQFF. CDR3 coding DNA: TGTGCCAGCAGCGCTAGCGGGGGGGTGGGGAATGAGCAGTTCTTC.

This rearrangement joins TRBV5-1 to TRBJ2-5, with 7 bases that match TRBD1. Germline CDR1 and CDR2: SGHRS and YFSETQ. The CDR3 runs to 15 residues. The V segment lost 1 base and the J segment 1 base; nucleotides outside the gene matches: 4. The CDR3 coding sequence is TGCGCCAGCAGCTTGACAGGGGACGTCCAAGAGACCCAGTACTTC. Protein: CASSLTGDVQETQYF.